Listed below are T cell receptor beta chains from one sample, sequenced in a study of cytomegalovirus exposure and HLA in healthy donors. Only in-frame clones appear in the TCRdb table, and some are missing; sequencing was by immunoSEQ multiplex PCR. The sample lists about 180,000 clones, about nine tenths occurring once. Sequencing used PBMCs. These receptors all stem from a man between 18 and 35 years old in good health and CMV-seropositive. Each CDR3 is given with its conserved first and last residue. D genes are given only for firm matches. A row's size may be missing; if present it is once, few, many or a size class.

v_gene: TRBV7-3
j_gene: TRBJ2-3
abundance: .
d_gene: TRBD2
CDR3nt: TGTGCCAGCAGTAGGTGGGGGGGAAGCACAGATACGCAGTATTTT
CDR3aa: CASSRWGGSTDTQYF

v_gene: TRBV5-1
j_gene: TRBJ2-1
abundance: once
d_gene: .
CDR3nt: TGCGCCAGCAGCTTGGCCGATGGCCGTGAGCAGTTCTTC
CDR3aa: CASSLADGREQFF

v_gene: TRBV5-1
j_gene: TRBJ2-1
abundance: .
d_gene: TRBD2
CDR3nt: TGCGCCAGCAGCACGGGACTAGCGGGGGGTGGAGAGCAGTTCTTC
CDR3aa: CASSTGLAGGGEQFF

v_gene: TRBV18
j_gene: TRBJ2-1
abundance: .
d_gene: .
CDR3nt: TGTGCCAGCTCACCACGGGCAGAAGGTAATGAGCAGTTCTTC
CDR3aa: CASSPRAEGNEQFF

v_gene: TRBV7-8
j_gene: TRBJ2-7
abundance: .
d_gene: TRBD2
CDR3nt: TGTGCCAGCAGCTTAGCTACAGTAGCGGGGATCTCCTACGAGCAGTACTTC
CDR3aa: CASSLATVAGISYEQYF

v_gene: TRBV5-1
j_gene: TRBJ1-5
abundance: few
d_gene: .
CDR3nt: TGCGCCAGCAGCTTGGGAGTGGGGAGTAGCCAGCCCCAGCATTTT
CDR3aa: CASSLGVGSSQPQHF

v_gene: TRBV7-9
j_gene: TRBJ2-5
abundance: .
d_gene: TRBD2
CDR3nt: TGTGCCAGCAGCTTAGGGACTAGCGGGAGGCGAGAGACCCAGTACTTC
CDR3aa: CASSLGTSGRRETQYF

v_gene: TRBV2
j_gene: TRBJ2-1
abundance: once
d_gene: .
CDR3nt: TGTGCCAGCGGACGAAGCGGCGAGCAGTTCTTC
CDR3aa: CASGRSGEQFF

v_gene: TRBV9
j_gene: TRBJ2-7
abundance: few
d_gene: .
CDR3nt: TGTGCCAGCAGCGCGGCCGGGACAACCTACGAGCAGTACTTC
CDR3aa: CASSAAGTTYEQYF

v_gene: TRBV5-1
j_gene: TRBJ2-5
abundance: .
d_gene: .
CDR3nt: TGCGCCAGCAGCTTGGAACTCCAAGAGACCCAGTACTTC
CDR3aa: CASSLELQETQYF

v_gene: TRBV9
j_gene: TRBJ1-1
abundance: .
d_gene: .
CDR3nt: TGTGCCAGCTCTCCGGACAGTCGAGGAACTGAAGCTTTCTTT
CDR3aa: CASSPDSRGTEAFF

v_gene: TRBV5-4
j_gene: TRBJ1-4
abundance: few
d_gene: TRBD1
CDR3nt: TGTGCCAGCAGCCGGACAGGGACAAATGAAAAACTGTTTTTT
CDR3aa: CASSRTGTNEKLFF

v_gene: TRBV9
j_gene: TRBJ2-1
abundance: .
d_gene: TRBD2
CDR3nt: TGTGCCAGCAGCGTTATGACTAGCGGGACTGCGCTGTTCTTC
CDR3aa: CASSVMTSGTALFF

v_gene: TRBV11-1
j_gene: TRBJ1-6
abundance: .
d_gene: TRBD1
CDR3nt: TGTGCCAGCAGCTTACTACAGGGGCCTGCGCGTTCACCCCTCCACTTT
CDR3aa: CASSLLQGPARSPLHF

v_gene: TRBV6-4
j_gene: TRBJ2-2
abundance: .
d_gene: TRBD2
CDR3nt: TGTGCCAGCAGTGCCCGCGGGGGGACCACCGGGGAGCTGTTTTTT
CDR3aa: CASSARGGTTGELFF

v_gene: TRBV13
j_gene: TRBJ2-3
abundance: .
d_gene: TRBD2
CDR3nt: TGTGCCAGCAGCTCTAGCGGGGGGGGCGGACTTATGCAGTATTTT
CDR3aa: CASSSSGGGGLMQYF

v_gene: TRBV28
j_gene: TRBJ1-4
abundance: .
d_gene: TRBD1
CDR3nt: TGTGCCAGCAGTTCCTTATGGACAGGGACGGGTGAAAAACTGTTTTTT
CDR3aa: CASSSLWTGTGEKLFF

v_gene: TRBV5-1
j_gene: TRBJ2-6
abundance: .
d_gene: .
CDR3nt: TGCGCCAGCAGCTTGGGGGGGCCCGGGGCCAACGTCCTGACTTTC
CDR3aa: CASSLGGPGANVLTF

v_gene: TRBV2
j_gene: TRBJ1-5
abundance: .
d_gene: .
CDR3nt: TGTGCCAGCACATGGGCAGGGTTCAGCAATCAGCCCCAGCATTTT
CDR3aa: CASTWAGFSNQPQHF

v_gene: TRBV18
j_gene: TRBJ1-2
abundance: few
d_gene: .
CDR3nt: TGTGCCAGCTCACCAACGGACACCAACTATGGCTACACCTTC
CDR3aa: CASSPTDTNYGYTF

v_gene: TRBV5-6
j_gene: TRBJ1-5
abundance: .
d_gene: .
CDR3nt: TGTGCCAGCAGCATGCGGACGGGGTATAGCAATCAGCCCCAGCATTTT
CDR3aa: CASSMRTGYSNQPQHF

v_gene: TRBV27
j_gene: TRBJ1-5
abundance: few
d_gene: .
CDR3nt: TGTGCCAGCAGTTTATCCTTCTCGGGAGCCCAGCATTTT
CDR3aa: CASSLSFSGAQHF

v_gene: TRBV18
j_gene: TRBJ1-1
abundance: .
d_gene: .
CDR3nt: TGTGCCACCCCGGGGGAAAACACTGAAGCTTTCTTT
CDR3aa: CATPGENTEAFF

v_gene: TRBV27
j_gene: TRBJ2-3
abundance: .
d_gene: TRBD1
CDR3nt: TGTGCCAGCAGTTTACGACAGGGGTTCACAGATACGCAGTATTTT
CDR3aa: CASSLRQGFTDTQYF